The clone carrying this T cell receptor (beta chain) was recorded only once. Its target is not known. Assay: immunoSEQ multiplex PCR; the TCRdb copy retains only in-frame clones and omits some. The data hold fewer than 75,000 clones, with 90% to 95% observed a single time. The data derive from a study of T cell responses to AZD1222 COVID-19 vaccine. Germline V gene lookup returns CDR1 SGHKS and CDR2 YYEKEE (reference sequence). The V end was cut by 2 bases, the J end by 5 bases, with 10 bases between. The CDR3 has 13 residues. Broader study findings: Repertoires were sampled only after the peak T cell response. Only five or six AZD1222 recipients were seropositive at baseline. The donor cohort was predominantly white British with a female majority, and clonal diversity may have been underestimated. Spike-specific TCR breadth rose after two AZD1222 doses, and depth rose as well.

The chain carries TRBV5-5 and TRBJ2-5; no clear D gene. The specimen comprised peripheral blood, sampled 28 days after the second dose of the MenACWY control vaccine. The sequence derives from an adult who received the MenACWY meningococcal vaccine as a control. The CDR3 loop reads CASSFYSTETQYF. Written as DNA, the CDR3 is TGTGCCAGCAGCTTCTACAGCACGGAGACCCAGTACTTC.